A single sample gave rise to the 14 T cell receptor beta chains below, sequenced in a study of shared clonotypes between healthy human individuals. Repertoires were generated with immunoSEQ multiplex PCR, while TCRdb's copy carries only in-frame clones and drops some. The sample consists of a few million clones, almost 96% of them appearing once. Sequenced material: naive CD4+ T cells sorted from blood. Subset of the sample: CD45RA+ positively selected. Receptor source: a young man in good health.

The chain employs TRBV10-3 and TRBJ1-2; D is undetermined. Trimming shortened V by 3 bases and J by 1 base, and 12 bases separated the two germline ends. Germline values: CDR1 ENHRY, CDR2 SYGVKD. The length of the CDR3 is 15 residues. CDR3 residues: CAISDSTDFNYGYTF. CDR3 coding DNA: TGTGCCATCAGTGACTCGACCGACTTTAACTATGGCTACACCTTC.

V and J are TRBV7-9 and TRBJ1-2; D gene ambiguous. V lost 1 base to trimming and J lost 8 bases, with 14 bases between them. This CDR3 spans 14 amino acids. Germline CDR1 SEHNR, CDR2 FQNEAQ (reference sequence). The CDR3 coding sequence is TGTGCCAGCAGCTTAGTTGCGGCGACGATGGGCTACACCTTC. It translates to CASSLVAATMGYTF.

This chain connects TRBV7-9 to TRBJ1-5; no definite D call. This CDR3 is 14 amino acids long. Germline-derived CDR1 and CDR2 are SEHNR and FQNEAQ (reference sequence). V was shortened by 5 bases and J by 3 bases, with 11 bases between the two germline ends. The CDR3 sequence: CASSHGRINQPQHF. In nucleotides, the CDR3 is TGTGCCAGCAGCCACGGCAGAATCAATCAGCCCCAGCATTTT.

The gene calls are TRBV5-1 and TRBJ2-7; 9 bases line up with TRBD1. The CDR3 covers 14 residues. Germline CDR1 SGHRS, CDR2 YFSETQ. Trimming cost V 3 bases and J 4 bases; bases outside gene matches: 5. Written as DNA, the CDR3 is TGCGCCAGCAGCTCCTGGACAGGGGAATACGAGCAGTACTTC. Translation gives CASSSWTGEYEQYF.

The rearrangement joins TRBV30 to TRBJ2-2; D call uncertain. V shed 0 bases and J shed 8 bases, with 13 bases lying between them. Germline loops: CDR1 GTSNPN, CDR2 SVGIG (reference sequence). The CDR3 totals 14 residues. CDR3 in DNA: TGTGCCTGGAGTGTTCGGTTGGAAGGGGGGGAGCTGTTTTTT. Translation gives CAWSVRLEGGELFF.

The chain combines TRBV10-2 with TRBJ1-5, with 9 nucleotides matching TRBD1. The CDR3 extends over 14 amino acids. From germline, CDR1 is WSHSY and CDR2 SAAADI. J was trimmed by 1 base and V by 6 bases; bases with no gene match: 1. This CDR3 reads CASRQGASNQPQHF. As DNA, the CDR3 is TGCGCCAGCAGACAGGGGGCCAGCAATCAGCCCCAGCATTTT.

V is TRBV10-3 and J is TRBJ1-1; no definite D call. Germline V lookup: CDR1 ENHRY, CDR2 SYGVKD. CDR3 length: 11 residues. The germline V and J ends were trimmed by 7 bases and 7 bases, with 10 bases remaining between them. CDR3 sequence reads: CAITSGFEAFF. CDR3 DNA sequence: TGTGCCATCACCTCGGGGTTTGAAGCTTTCTTT.

CDR3 residues: CASRGTGGTEAFF. In DNA, the CDR3 is TGCGCCAGCAGAGGGACAGGGGGTACTGAAGCTTTCTTT. The chain recombines TRBV10-1 with TRBJ1-1; 11 bases are shared with TRBD1. The V gene's germline CDR1 is WNHNN and CDR2 SYGVQD (reference sequence). V shed 6 bases and J 5 bases; nucleotides not matched to a gene: 2. The CDR3 covers 13 residues.

Note on this clone: In the same sample, other DNA sequences code for this CDR3. This chain uses TRBV5-1 with TRBJ2-7; D call uncertain. Germline V gives CDR1 SGHRS, CDR2 YFSETQ. The CDR3 runs to 13 residues. Trimming removed 0 bases at V and 3 bases at J, with 7 bases between. Written as DNA, the CDR3 is TGCGCCAGCAGCTTGGCCCGAGACTACGAGCAGTACTTC. Its protein is CASSLARDYEQYF. Full variable domain (missing parts from reference TRBV5-1 and TRBJ2-7): KAGVTQTPRYLIKTRGQQVTLSCSPISGHRSVSWYQQTPGQGLQFLFEYFSETQRNKGNFPGRFSGRQFSNSRSEMNVSTLELGDSALYLCASSLARDYEQYFGPGTRLTVT.

The chain recombines TRBV10-1 with TRBJ2-5; 7 bases match TRBD1. V shed 2 bases, J shed 4 bases, and the junction held 4 bases outside the gene matches. The CDR3 length is 14 residues. Germline V CDR1 and CDR2: WNHNN, SYGVQD (reference sequence). As DNA, the CDR3 is TGCGCCAGCAGTGAGCCCGGGACAGCAGAGACCCAGTACTTC. It encodes CASSEPGTAETQYF.

The chain couples TRBV7-9 to TRBJ2-2; 12 bases align to TRBD1. The trim removed 2 bases at V and 4 bases at J, leaving 11 bases unmatched. Germline lookup yields CDR1 SEHNR and CDR2 FQNEAQ (reference sequence). There are 19 residues in the CDR3. CDR3 loop: CASSLLVLPGQGATGELFF. CDR3 in DNA: TGTGCCAGCAGCTTACTTGTATTGCCGGGACAGGGGGCCACCGGGGAGCTGTTTTTT.

Points on this clone: Mismatch with germline at one junction end may stem from a read error. The chain uses TRBV5-1 and TRBJ2-6, with D uncertain. Germline V CDR1 and CDR2: SGHRS, YFSETQ. CDR3 length equals 9 residues. The DNA of the CDR3 is TGCGCCAGCAGCATGGTCGTGCCTTTC. This translates into CASSMVVPF.

The rearrangement uses TRBV7-2 and TRBJ1-6; TRBD1 matches 7 bases. V gave up 1 base and J gave up 9 bases; unmatched junction bases: 9. The germline CDR1 and CDR2 sequences are SGHTA and FQGNSA. CDR3 size: 16 residues. CDR3 protein: CASSLVGAGGSSPLHF. The CDR3 DNA reads TGTGCCAGCAGCTTAGTTGGGGCAGGGGGTAGTTCACCCCTCCACTTT.

J is TRBJ2-7 and V is TRBV6-1; TRBD1 matches at 9 bases. Looked up from germline, CDR1 is MNHNS and CDR2 is SASEGT. There are 14 residues in the CDR3. The junction had 4 bases not matched to a gene; V was cut back by 5 bases and J by 2 bases. The CDR3 protein is CASSIRDRAYEQYF. CDR3 in DNA: TGTGCCAGCAGTATACGGGACAGGGCCTACGAGCAGTACTTC.